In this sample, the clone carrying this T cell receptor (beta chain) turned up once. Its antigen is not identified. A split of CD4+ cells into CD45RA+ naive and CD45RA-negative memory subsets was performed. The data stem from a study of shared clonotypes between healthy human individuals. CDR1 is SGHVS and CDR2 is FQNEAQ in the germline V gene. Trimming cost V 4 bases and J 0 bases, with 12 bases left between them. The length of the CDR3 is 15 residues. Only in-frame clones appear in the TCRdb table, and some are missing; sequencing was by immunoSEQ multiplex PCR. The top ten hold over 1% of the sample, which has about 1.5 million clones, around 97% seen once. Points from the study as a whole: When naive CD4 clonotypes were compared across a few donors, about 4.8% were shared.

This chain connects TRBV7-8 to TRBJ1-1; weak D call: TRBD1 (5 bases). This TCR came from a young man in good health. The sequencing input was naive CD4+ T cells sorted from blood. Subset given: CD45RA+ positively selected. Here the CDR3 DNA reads TGTGCCAGCAGCTATCTTGACAGCATGAACACTGAAGCTTTCTTT. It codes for CASSYLDSMNTEAFF. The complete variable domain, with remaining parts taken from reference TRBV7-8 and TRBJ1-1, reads GAGVSQSPRYKVAKRGQDVALRCDPISGHVSLFWYQQALGQGPEFLTYFQNEAQLDKSGLPSDRFFAERPEGSVSTLKIQRTQQEDSAVYLCASSYLDSMNTEAFFGQGTRLTVV.